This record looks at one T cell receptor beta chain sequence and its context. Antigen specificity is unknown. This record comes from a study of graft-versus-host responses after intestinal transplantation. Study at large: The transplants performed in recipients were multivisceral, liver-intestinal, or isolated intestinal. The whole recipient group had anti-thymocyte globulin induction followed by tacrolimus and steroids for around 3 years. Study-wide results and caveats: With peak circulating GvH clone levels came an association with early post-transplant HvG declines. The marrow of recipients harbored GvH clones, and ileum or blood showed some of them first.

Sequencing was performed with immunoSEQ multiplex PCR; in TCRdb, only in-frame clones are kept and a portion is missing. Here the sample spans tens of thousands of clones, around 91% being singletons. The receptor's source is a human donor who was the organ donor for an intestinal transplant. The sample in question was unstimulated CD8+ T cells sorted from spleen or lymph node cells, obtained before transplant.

Here the CDR3 DNA reads TGTGCCAGCAGCCTGCAACGGGGGGACACCGGGGAGCTGTTTTTT. Translation: CASSLQRGDTGELFF. This sequence joins TRBV5-4 and TRBJ2-2, with 7 bases lining up with TRBD2. The CDR3 is 15 residues long. After removal of 4 bases from V and 3 bases from J, the junction contained 6 bases not matched to a gene. In germline, CDR1 is SGHNT, CDR2 YYREEE (reference sequence).